These 31 T cell receptor beta chains were all obtained from the same sample, sequenced in a study of blood T cells in healthy people across ages. Next came a second PCR, run for about 6 to 11 cycles, which used a sample-barcoded 5' primer along with a J-beta primer mix. From the 5' RACE reads, TCRdb called clonotypes with MiXCR, one entry per CDR3 protein. The repertoire holds fewer than 1 million distinct CDR3 sequences, about 42% seen once, with roughly a fifth in the top ten. The material sequenced was blood. The receptors come from a man between 60 and 75 years old in good health.

The chain combines TRBV20-1 with TRBJ1-1, with a weak D call TRBD1 (5 bases). The germline CDR1 and CDR2 sequences are DFQATT and SNEGSKA (reference sequence). The CDR3 contains 12 residues. V dropped 5 bases and J dropped 1 base, with 8 bases sitting between them. The CDR3, as DNA: TGCAGTGCTTCGACAGCGAACACTGAAGCTTTCTTT. Its translation is CSASTANTEAFF.

This clonotype was observed many times. The chain employs TRBV20-1 and TRBJ2-7; D possibly corresponds to TRBD1 (5 bases). The V end was cut by 3 bases, the J end by 3 bases, with 6 bases between. The length of the CDR3 is 11 residues. Germline V gene data show CDR1 as DFQATT and CDR2 as SNEGSKA (reference sequence). Here the CDR3 reads CSASQGYEQYF. The CDR3 nucleotides read TGCAGTGCTAGTCAGGGCTACGAGCAGTACTTC.

This clonotype has just a few counts. The J gene is TRBJ2-5, the V gene TRBV7-9; 7 bases are shared with TRBD1. The CDR3 runs to 14 residues. Per germline, CDR1 SEHNR and CDR2 FQNEAQ (reference sequence). J was trimmed by 5 bases and V by 5 bases; bases with no gene match: 8. CDR3 amino acids: CASSPDRTGETQYF. The CDR3 DNA follows: TGTGCCAGCAGCCCGGACAGGACTGGGGAGACCCAGTACTTC. Combining the CDR3 with reference TRBV7-9 and TRBJ2-5 gives the whole variable domain DTGVSQNPRHKITKRGQNVTFRCDPISEHNRLYWYRQTLGQGPEFLTYFQNEAQLEKSRLLSDRFSAERPKGSFSTLEIQRTEQGDSAMYLCASSPDRTGETQYFGPGTRLLVL.

This clonotype was detected a few times. The rearrangement links TRBV20-1 to TRBJ2-1; D remains unclear. Trimming left V 0 bases short and J 7 bases short, with 28 bases between. The V gene's germline CDR1 is DFQATT and CDR2 SNEGSKA (reference sequence). This CDR3 has 19 residues. CDR3 loop: CSARDDLRDINWYRNEQFF. The CDR3 DNA reads TGCAGTGCTAGAGATGACCTCAGAGATATTAATTGGTATCGGAATGAGCAGTTCTTC.

Regarding this clonotype: The junction departs from the called germline gene at one end, perhaps through a read error. The V and J genes are TRBV5-1 and TRBJ2-7; 11 bases align to TRBD2. The CDR3 covers 17 residues. Germline CDR1 reads SGHRS; CDR2 reads YFSETQ. The CDR3 sequence: CSSSLGFVSGGDNEQYF. CDR3 nucleotide sequence: TGCTCCAGCAGCTTGGGTTTTGTTAGCGGGGGGGACAATGAGCAGTACTTC. The full variable domain, rest sourced from reference TRBV5-1 and TRBJ2-7, is KAGVTQTPRYLIKTRGQQVTLSCSPISGHRSVSWYQQTPGQGLQFLFEYFSETQRNKGNFPGRFSGRQFSNSRSEMNVSTLELGDSALYLCSSSLGFVSGGDNEQYFGPGTRLTVT.

V usage is TRBV12-3 or TRBV12-4 and J usage is TRBJ2-7, with TRBD1 matching over 8 bases. Germline trimming cut 6 bases from V and 7 bases from J; bases unmatched to any gene: 11. The CDR3 runs to 14 residues. The CDR3 spells CASRRSDRVGEQYF. CDR3 coding DNA: TGTGCCAGCAGAAGATCGGACAGGGTGGGTGAGCAGTACTTC.

In its sample, this clonotype was seen a few times. The rearrangement joins TRBV6-6 to TRBJ2-1, with 9 bases matching TRBD2. The V gene end was trimmed by 6 bases and the J gene end by 8 bases; junction bases not matched to a gene: 5. The CDR3 is 13 amino acids. The V gene's germline CDR1 is MNHNY and CDR2 SVGAGI (reference sequence). In nucleotides, the CDR3 is TGTGCCAGCAGGACCGCGGGGGGGGATGAGCAGTTCTTC. Encoded protein: CASRTAGGDEQFF.

The genes are TRBV28 and TRBJ1-4; 8 positions agree with TRBD1. This CDR3 spans 19 amino acids. V dropped 4 bases and J dropped 0; count of bases not matched to a gene: 13. The germline V gene encodes CDR1 MDHEN and CDR2 SYDVKM. This CDR3 reads CASSYPTGQELATNEKLFF. The CDR3 DNA reads TGTGCCAGCAGTTACCCAACGGGACAGGAACTCGCAACTAATGAAAAACTGTTTTTT.

CDR3 loop: CASSIASGGVTQETQYF. DNA of the CDR3: TGTGCCAGCAGTATTGCTAGCGGGGGCGTGACGCAAGAGACCCAGTACTTC. This sequence joins TRBV9 and TRBJ2-5, with 10 positions matching TRBD2. Unmatched junction bases numbered 12, after V lost 5 bases and J lost 2 bases. The V gene's germline CDR1 is SGDLS and CDR2 YYNGEE. The CDR3 has 17 residues.

The chain uses TRBV6-2 or TRBV6-3 and TRBJ2-7; no clear D gene. V lost 7 bases and J lost 3, with 22 bases in between. The CDR3 is made up of 16 amino acids. Per the germline V gene, CDR1 is MNHEY and CDR2 is SVGEGT. The CDR3 loop is CASTGGSKAPNYEQYF. CDR3 coding DNA: TGTGCCAGCACCGGCGGTAGTAAAGCCCCGAACTACGAGCAGTACTTC.

This clonotype was observed at least ten times. The genes are TRBV6-4 and TRBJ2-7; tentative D call: TRBD1 (5 bases). From germline, CDR1 is MRHNA and CDR2 SNTAGT. This CDR3 is 17 amino acids long. V was shortened by 4 bases and J by 2 bases, with 21 bases between the two germline ends. CDR3: CASSGLQVRAPTYEQYF. CDR3 coding DNA: TGTGCCAGCAGTGGCTTACAGGTTAGGGCGCCTACCTACGAGCAGTACTTC.

This clonotype was recorded a few times. This chain uses TRBV12-3 or TRBV12-4 with TRBJ2-5; TRBD2 might be the D (6 bases). There are 13 residues in the CDR3. V was trimmed by 7 bases and J by 2 bases, leaving 11 bases between them. CDR3 coding DNA: TGTGCCAGCAACGGGGGACGACAAGAGACCCAGTACTTC. It specifies CASNGGRQETQYF.

The J gene is TRBJ2-1, the V gene TRBV2; 9 nucleotides agree with TRBD2. J lost 8 bases, V lost 4 bases, and 0 bases had no gene match. Germline V lookup: CDR1 SNHLY, CDR2 FYNNEI. The CDR3 sequence is 12 residues long. The CDR3 spells CASSASGDEQFF. The CDR3 coding sequence is TGTGCCAGCAGTGCTAGCGGGGATGAGCAGTTCTTC.

There are a few counts of this clonotype. The chain carries TRBV20-1 and TRBJ2-1; TRBD2 agrees at 10 bases. Germline V lookup: CDR1 DFQATT, CDR2 SNEGSKA (reference sequence). The CDR3 consists of 14 residues. V shed 3 bases and J 2 bases; nucleotides not matched to a gene: 1. The CDR3, as DNA: TGCAGTGCTAGCAGCGGGGGGGCCTACAATGAGCAGTTCTTC. Amino acids: CSASSGGAYNEQFF.

This clonotype has just a few counts. The chain couples TRBV20-1 to TRBJ2-3; D unresolved. The CDR3 covers 13 residues. CDR1 is DFQATT and CDR2 is SNEGSKA in the germline V gene (reference sequence). V was clipped by 3 bases and J by 5 bases, with 12 bases between them. The chain's CDR3 is CSASLSIGDTQYF. DNA of the CDR3: TGCAGTGCTAGTTTGTCTATTGGAGATACGCAGTATTTT.

This chain uses TRBV12-3 or TRBV12-4 with TRBJ2-7; tentative D call: TRBD1 (5 bases). The V end lost 5 bases, the J end lost 1 base, and 15 bases lay between the germline ends. This CDR3 comprises 15 residues. This CDR3 is CASSPQALSSYEQYF. The CDR3 nucleotides read TGTGCCAGCAGTCCACAGGCCCTAAGTTCCTACGAGCAGTACTTC.

The chain recombines TRBV5-1 with TRBJ1-1, with D maybe TRBD1 (5 bases). This CDR3 spans 15 amino acids. From germline, CDR1 is SGHRS and CDR2 YFSETQ. Between the trimmed V and J ends, which lost 3 bases and 1 base, there was a span of 13 bases. The CDR3 loop is CASSSMGQQNTEAFF. The CDR3 DNA reads as TGCGCCAGCAGCTCGATGGGGCAGCAGAACACTGAAGCTTTCTTT.

The genes are TRBV5-1 and TRBJ2-7, with TRBD2 matching 7 bases. The trim removed 4 bases at V and 3 bases at J, leaving 10 bases unmatched. The CDR3 sequence is 15 residues long. Germline V gene lookup returns CDR1 SGHRS and CDR2 YFSETQ. Here the CDR3 reads CASSPNTGTIYEQYF. The CDR3 bases are TGCGCCAGCAGCCCCAACACCGGGACTATCTACGAGCAGTACTTC.

This clonotype was detected only a few times. The chain's CDR3 is CASRGTSRSTDTQYF. CDR3 DNA: TGTGCCAGCAGGGGAACATCTAGGAGCACAGATACGCAGTATTTT. The V gene is TRBV6-5, the J gene TRBJ2-3; no firm D call. Germline CDR1 reads MNHEY; CDR2 reads SVGAGI. This CDR3 is 15 amino acids long. V dropped 6 bases and J dropped 0 bases, with 13 bases sitting between them.

About this clonotype itself: A much larger clone differs by one base, so this may be a read error. The CDR3 region is CACTAQGAYEQYF. CDR3 nucleotide sequence: TGTGCCTGCACTGCGCAAGGGGCCTACGAGCAGTACTTC. V is TRBV6-1 and J is TRBJ2-7; D possibly corresponds to TRBD1 (5 bases). The V end was cut by 11 bases, the J end by 2 bases, with 16 bases between. The CDR3 loop spans 13 amino acids. Germline V gene sequence: CDR1 MNHNS, CDR2 SASEGT.

This clonotype was found a few times. The J gene is TRBJ1-3, the V gene TRBV3-1; 7 bases are shared with TRBD1. With V trimmed by 4 bases and J by 0 bases, 3 bases remained unmatched. CDR3 size: 15 residues. Germline V gives CDR1 LGHDT, CDR2 YNNKEL (reference sequence). DNA of the CDR3: TGTGCCAGCAGCCTACAGGGGAGCTCTGGAAACACCATATATTTT. Translation gives CASSLQGSSGNTIYF.

Comments on this clonotype: A much larger clone lies one base from this, so it may be a read error. The chain couples TRBV27 to TRBJ2-7; D is undetermined. With the DNA end fitting TRBJ2-1 better, the J assignment may be wrong. CDR1 and CDR2 (germline): MNHEY, SMNVEV (reference sequence). The CDR3 is made up of 13 amino acids. CDR3 bases: TGTGCCAGCAGTTTATTGCTCGAAAATGAGCAGTTCTTC. This gives the protein CASSLLLENEQFF.

The DNA for the CDR3 is TGTGCCAGCAGCGTCCAGGGTTGGAACTCACCCCTCCACTTT. Translation gives CASSVQGWNSPLHF. The chain recombines TRBV9 with TRBJ1-6, with D perhaps TRBD1 (5 bases). The CDR3 is 14 amino acids. The V gene lost 2 bases and the J gene lost 10 bases, with 13 bases spanning the gap. Germline-derived CDR1 and CDR2 are SGDLS and YYNGEE.

The CDR3 nucleotides are TGTGCCAGCAGTCCCGTGTGGAGCGAGCAGTACTTC. Translated: CASSPVWSEQYF. The rearrangement links TRBV6-6 to TRBJ2-7; D is ambiguous. Looked up from germline, CDR1 is MNHNY and CDR2 is SVGAGI (reference sequence). This CDR3 contains 12 residues. V shed 5 bases and J shed 6 bases, with 11 bases lying between them.

The table lists this clonotype with a few counts. The chain combines TRBV6-5 with TRBJ2-1, with D perhaps matching TRBD1 (5 bases). Trimming cost V 5 bases and J 9 bases, with 11 bases left between them. This CDR3 has 12 residues. Germline V lookup: CDR1 MNHEY, CDR2 SVGAGI. CDR3: CASSTLTAEQFF. CDR3 in DNA: TGTGCCAGCAGTACCCTGACAGCTGAGCAGTTCTTC.

The rearrangement uses TRBV29-1 and TRBJ1-1; TRBD1 matches 9 bases. Germline loops: CDR1 SQVTM, CDR2 ANQGSEA. The junction had 9 bases not matched to a gene; V was cut back by 1 base and J by 6 bases. The CDR3 sequence is 15 residues long. The CDR3 loop reads CSVEGDRAIEPEAFF. In DNA, the CDR3 is TGCAGCGTTGAAGGGGACAGGGCGATCGAGCCTGAAGCTTTCTTT.

The rearrangement uses TRBV3-1 and TRBJ2-2; D call uncertain. The V and J ends lost 2 bases and 9 bases respectively, with 7 bases between them. Germline V CDR1 and CDR2: LGHDT, YNNKEL (reference sequence). This CDR3 region has 12 residues. The CDR3 region is CASSQNPRELFF. CDR3 DNA sequence: TGTGCCAGCAGCCAAAATCCCAGGGAGCTGTTTTTT. The complete variable domain, with remaining parts taken from reference TRBV3-1 and TRBJ2-2, reads DTAVSQTPKYLVTQMGNDKSIKCEQNLGHDTMYWYKQDSKKFLKIMFSYNNKELIINETVPNRFSPKSPDKAHLNLHINSLELGDSAVYFCASSQNPRELFFGEGSRLTVL.

This clonotype appeared a few times. This chain uses TRBV20-1 with TRBJ2-1, with TRBD2 as a possible D gene (5 bases). Germline assignment: CDR1 DFQATT and CDR2 SNEGSKA (reference sequence). The CDR3 loop spans 16 amino acids. Trimming removed 3 bases from V and 0 bases from J, with 15 bases in between. In DNA form, the CDR3 reads TGCAGTGCTAGCAAAGCGGACCTGAGCTCCTACAATGAGCAGTTCTTC. Its translation: CSASKADLSSYNEQFF.

J is TRBJ2-5 and V is TRBV27; TRBD2 agrees at 13 bases. CDR3 length equals 15 residues. The V gene end was trimmed by 6 bases and the J gene end by 11 bases; junction bases not matched to a gene: 12. The germline V gene encodes CDR1 MNHEY and CDR2 SMNVEV (reference sequence). The CDR3 region has the DNA TGTGCCAGCAGCTGGACTAGCGGGGGACTACGAATGCAGTACTTC. It is translated as CASSWTSGGLRMQYF.

The chain carries TRBV5-6 and TRBJ2-5, with 7 bases matching TRBD1. The J call is in doubt because the DNA end fits TRBJ2-7 better. Germline CDR1 SGHDT, CDR2 YYEEEE. This CDR3 comprises 13 residues. The CDR3 protein is CASSQTGIHEQYF. For the CDR3, the DNA is TGTGCCAGCAGCCAGACAGGGATACACGAGCAGTACTTC.

The CDR3 reads CASSPGTGGGNQPQHF. The CDR3 DNA reads TGTGCCAGCAGCCCCGGGACAGGGGGTGGGAATCAGCCCCAGCATTTT. The chain joins TRBV3-1 to TRBJ1-5; TRBD1 matches at 11 bases. Germline CDR1 is LGHDT and CDR2 is YNNKEL (reference sequence). J gave up 4 bases and V 4 bases, and 6 bases lay outside the gene matches. This CDR3 has 16 amino acids.